This entry lists 24 T cell receptor beta chains sequenced from one sample in a study of Graves' ophthalmopathy and Graves' hyperthyroidism. Using RNA transcripts, the TCR beta CDR3 regions were amplified. In the first round, RT-PCR was carried out with HTBI primers, and a multiplex PCR formed the second round. Using its own MiXCR run on the multiplex PCR reads, TCRdb lists one record per CDR3 protein. This repertoire shows about 370,000 distinct CDR3 sequences, 15% to 20% found once; its top ten account for around 1.4%. The sequencing input was peripheral blood. These receptor sequences come from a woman aged 18 to 35 with Graves' ophthalmopathy.

This clonotype was seen ten or more times. The gene calls are TRBV7-2 and TRBJ2-2; D perhaps matches TRBD2 (6 bases). V was clipped by 7 bases and J by 6 bases, with 18 bases between them. Germline CDR1 is SGHTA and CDR2 is FQGNSA. The CDR3 contains 15 residues. The CDR3, as DNA: TGTGCCAGCAACCTCGGGAGAACTTGGCCCGGGGAGCTGTTTTTT. Translated, it gives CASNLGRTWPGELFF.

This clonotype was seen many times. The chain carries TRBV7-3 and TRBJ2-6; D uncertain. Trimming took 5 bases from V and 0 from J, leaving 8 bases between them. Germline V gene data show CDR1 as SGHTA and CDR2 as FQGTGA. The CDR3 runs 15 residues. The CDR3 DNA is TGTGCCAGCAGCCCAACGGACTCTGGGGCCAACGTCCTGACTTTC. It is translated as CASSPTDSGANVLTF.

This clonotype has ten or more counts. V and J are TRBV12-3 or TRBV12-4 and TRBJ1-2; unclear D gene. The CDR3 consists of 13 residues. The germline V and J ends were trimmed by 3 bases and 8 bases, with 13 bases remaining between them. The CDR3, as DNA: TGTGCCAGCAGTTTTGGCGGGAGAGGGGGCTACACCTTC. This translates into CASSFGGRGGYTF.

This clonotype has a count of ten or more. The chain couples TRBV3-1 to TRBJ1-2; the D is unclear. V was clipped by 0 bases and J by 5 bases, with 13 bases between them. The germline gives CDR1 LGHDT, CDR2 YNNKEL (reference sequence). The CDR3 is made up of 15 amino acids. CDR3 sequence reads: CASSQEGGLSYGYTF. In nucleotides, the CDR3 is TGTGCCAGCAGCCAAGAGGGAGGCCTTAGTTATGGCTACACCTTC.

The rearrangement uses TRBV3-1 and TRBJ1-5; no clear D gene. Germline V gene sequence: CDR1 LGHDT, CDR2 YNNKEL (reference sequence). CDR3 size: 14 residues. Between the trimmed V and J ends, which lost 0 bases and 5 bases, there was a span of 8 bases. The CDR3 here is CASSQESGYQPQHF. CDR3 in DNA: TGTGCCAGCAGCCAAGAATCAGGATATCAGCCCCAGCATTTT.

This clonotype was seen at least ten times. The chain carries TRBV20-1 and TRBJ1-6; D uncertain. The germline CDR1 and CDR2 sequences are DFQATT and SNEGSKA (reference sequence). This CDR3 is built from 12 residues. V gave up 4 bases and J gave up 5 bases, with 6 bases separating them. As DNA, the CDR3 is TGCAGTGCTACCGGAAATAATTCACCCCTCCACTTT. It translates to CSATGNNSPLHF.

The V gene is TRBV6-2 or TRBV6-3, the J gene TRBJ2-7, with D perhaps TRBD2 (6 bases). V lost 7 bases and J lost 5, with 24 bases in between. The CDR3 covers 16 residues. Germline assignment: CDR1 MNHEY and CDR2 SVGEGT. The CDR3 here is CASNNGGLPRSDEQYF. Written as DNA, the CDR3 is TGTGCCAGCAACAACGGGGGTCTCCCCAGGAGTGACGAGCAGTACTTC.

This clonotype was detected many times. This chain uses TRBV6-5 with TRBJ1-6; D may be TRBD1 (5 bases). The CDR3 has 14 amino acids. V lost 4 bases to trimming and J lost 11 bases, with 15 bases between them. Germline lookup yields CDR1 MNHEY and CDR2 SVGAGI. CDR3 nucleotide sequence: TGTGCCAGCAGTTTACTCAGGGCTTGGGCACCCCTCCACTTT. It codes for CASSLLRAWAPLHF.

This clonotype was detected many times. The V gene is TRBV6-1, the J gene TRBJ1-6; D not resolved. Germline V CDR1 and CDR2: MNHNS, SASEGT. This CDR3 comprises 15 residues. V lost 7 bases and J lost 7, with 17 bases in between. The DNA for the CDR3 is TGTGCCAGCACCGCCTCCCACGGTCCAAATTCACCCCTCCACTTT. Translating gives CASTASHGPNSPLHF.

This clonotype was counted many times. The genes are TRBV30 and TRBJ1-2, with D possibly TRBD1 on 5 matching bases. Germline V gene data show CDR1 as GTSNPN and CDR2 as SVGIG (reference sequence). This CDR3 comprises 10 residues. V lost 6 bases and J lost 8, with 10 bases in between. In DNA form, the CDR3 reads TGTGCCTGCTACGAGGGGGGCTACACCTTC. Amino acid sequence: CACYEGGYTF.

At least ten counts were recorded for this clonotype. The chain combines TRBV27 with TRBJ2-2; D may be TRBD2 (6 bases). From germline, CDR1 is MNHEY and CDR2 SMNVEV (reference sequence). Trimming removed 2 bases at V and 1 base at J, with 14 bases between. The CDR3 is 17 residues long. CDR3 bases: TGTGCCAGCAGTTTAGCGGGACCGGCCTTGAACACCGGGGAGCTGTTTTTT. It yields the protein CASSLAGPALNTGELFF.

This clonotype was found many times. No conserved phenylalanine or tryptophan is present at the end of the CDR3, so a read error is the likely explanation. This chain links TRBV7-8 with TRBJ2-7, with D perhaps assigned TRBD1 or TRBD2 (5 bases each). Trimming pared 0 bases from V and 4 bases from J, leaving 16 bases between. Germline V gene data show CDR1 as SGHVS and CDR2 as FQNEAQ. CDR3 length: 16 amino acids. The CDR3 loop reads CASSLATGRLVYEQYL. DNA of the CDR3: TGTGCCAGCAGCTTAGCTACGGGGCGACTGGTATACGAGCAGTACCTC.

This clonotype has only a few counts. This chain connects TRBV18 to TRBJ2-2; 12 bases fit TRBD2. The germline gives CDR1 KGHSH, CDR2 LQKENI. The CDR3 is 17 residues long. Trimming took 1 base from V and 4 from J; bases not matched to a gene: 4. The CDR3 region is CASSPLRLAGVTGELFF. The CDR3 DNA follows: TGTGCCAGCTCACCACTACGACTAGCGGGAGTCACCGGGGAGCTGTTTTTT. Combining the CDR3 with reference TRBV18 and TRBJ2-2 gives the whole variable domain NAGVMQNPRHLVRRRGQEARLRCSPMKGHSHVYWYRQLPEEGLKFMVYLQKENIIDESGMPKERFSAEFPKEGPSILRIQQVVRGDSAAYFCASSPLRLAGVTGELFFGEGSRLTVL.

In its sample, this clonotype was seen many times. This sequence joins TRBV29-1 and TRBJ2-5; D is tentatively TRBD1 or TRBD2 (5 bases each). This CDR3 contains 11 residues. Germline CDR1 and CDR2: SQVTM and ANQGSEA. With 7 bases removed from V and 4 bases from J, the gap between germline ends came to 10 bases. The CDR3 sequence: CSGGDPETQYF. Here the CDR3 DNA reads TGCAGCGGAGGGGACCCAGAGACCCAGTACTTC. The full variable domain, completed using reference TRBV29-1 and TRBJ2-5, is SAVISQKPSRDICQRGTSLTIQCQVDSQVTMMFWYRQQPGQSLTLIATANQGSEATYESGFVIDKFPISRPNLTFSTLTVSNMSPEDSSIYLCSGGDPETQYFGPGTRLLVL.

This clonotype was picked up many times. The chain uses TRBV2 and TRBJ1-1; the D is unclear. The CDR3 is made up of 15 amino acids. V lost 6 bases and J lost 0, with 14 bases in between. Per the germline V gene, CDR1 is SNHLY and CDR2 is FYNNEI. CDR3: CASSPLRVVNTEAFF. In DNA form, the CDR3 reads TGTGCCAGCAGCCCTCTGCGGGTTGTGAACACTGAAGCTTTCTTT.

This clonotype has ten or more counts. As the CDR3 is not closed by the conserved phenylalanine or tryptophan, this likely results from a read error. The rearrangement links TRBV7-2 to TRBJ2-7, with D possibly being TRBD2 (5 bases). The CDR3 is 15 residues long. Per germline, CDR1 SGHTA and CDR2 FQGNSA. The germline V and J ends were trimmed by 6 bases and 4 bases, with 19 bases remaining between them. The CDR3 DNA reads as TGTGCCAGCAGGACATCGCGGCTAGCTCCGTACGAGCAGTACCTC. Residues: CASRTSRLAPYEQYL.

This clonotype was found many times. The chain combines TRBV7-3 with TRBJ2-2; D is unclear. The CDR3 extends over 12 amino acids. The germline gives CDR1 SGHTA, CDR2 FQGTGA. V was cut by 5 bases and J by 9 bases, with 10 bases left in between. The CDR3 DNA sequence: TGTGCCAGCAGCCCCGGTCGCCGGGAGCTGTTTTTT. This codes for CASSPGRRELFF.

This clonotype was picked up many times. This rearrangement joins TRBV16 to TRBJ1-5; D might be TRBD1 (6 bases). The V gene's germline CDR1 is KGHSY and CDR2 FQNENV. Trimming took off 4 bases at V and 1 base at J, with 14 bases between the two ends. This CDR3 spans 16 amino acids. The CDR3 sequence: CASSPPGRGSNQPQHF. CDR3 bases: TGTGCCAGCAGCCCACCCGGAAGGGGGAGCAATCAGCCCCAGCATTTT.

The chain combines TRBV6-1 with TRBJ2-7; no definite D call. The CDR3 runs to 12 residues. Trimming pared 8 bases from V and 7 bases from J, leaving 15 bases between. Germline CDR1 reads MNHNS; CDR2 reads SASEGT. In DNA form, the CDR3 reads TGTGCCAGCGGGGTAGACACCCTGGAGCAGTACTTC. This sequence encodes CASGVDTLEQYF.

The rearrangement links TRBV15 to TRBJ2-7; 9 bases map to TRBD2. The CDR3 has 15 residues. V dropped 0 bases and J dropped 3; count of bases not matched to a gene: 3. Per germline, CDR1 LNHNV and CDR2 YYDKDF (reference sequence). CDR3 coding DNA: TGTGCCACCAGCAGAGACCTTAGCGGGAGCTACGAGCAGTACTTC. This translates into CATSRDLSGSYEQYF.

The sample holds many counts of this clonotype. A much more abundant neighbour one base away suggests this may be a read error. DNA for the CDR3: TGTGCCAGCCTCGACAGGGTGGGAGATACAATGAGCACTGAAGCTTTCTTT. Translation: CASLDRVGDTMSTEAFF. The V and J genes are TRBV6-2 or TRBV6-3 and TRBJ1-1; 7 bases line up with TRBD1. The V segment lost 8 bases and the J segment 4 bases; nucleotides outside the gene matches: 19. This CDR3 comprises 17 residues. Germline V gene lookup returns CDR1 MNHEY and CDR2 SVGEGT.

This clonotype showed up many times. The chain combines TRBV9 with TRBJ1-1, with D unresolved. Germline CDR1 is SGDLS and CDR2 is YYNGEE. Trimming pared 4 bases from V and 0 bases from J, leaving 7 bases between. This CDR3 comprises 13 residues. The CDR3 sequence is CASSPTMNTEAFF. CDR3 nucleotide sequence: TGTGCCAGCAGCCCGACAATGAACACTGAAGCTTTCTTT.

This clonotype was seen ten or more times. V usage is TRBV27 and J usage is TRBJ2-2; D ambiguous. CDR1 is MNHEY and CDR2 is SMNVEV in the germline V gene (reference sequence). The CDR3 covers 16 residues. The germline V and J ends were trimmed by 2 bases and 2 bases, with 12 bases remaining between them. In DNA, the CDR3 is TGTGCCAGCAGTTTAGGTCGTAATAGCAACACCGGGGAGCTGTTTTTT. Protein sequence: CASSLGRNSNTGELFF.

In this sample, this clonotype turned up many times. The V gene is TRBV7-9, the J gene TRBJ2-7; the D gene is possibly TRBD1 (5 bases). V was trimmed by 6 bases and J by 0 bases, leaving 9 bases between them. The CDR3 extends over 13 amino acids. CDR1 and CDR2 (germline): SEHNR, FQNEAQ (reference sequence). CDR3 sequence (DNA): TGTGCCAGCAGGGTGGACACCTCCTACGAGCAGTACTTC. Translated, it gives CASRVDTSYEQYF. Based on the CDR3 plus reference TRBV7-9 and TRBJ2-7, the full variable domain is DTGVSQNPRHKITKRGQNVTFRCDPISEHNRLYWYRQTLGQGPEFLTYFQNEAQLEKSRLLSDRFSAERPKGSFSTLEIQRTEQGDSAMYLCASRVDTSYEQYFGPGTRLTVT.